A selection of T cell receptor beta chains follows, all from one sample in a study of circulating tumor DNA in untreated peripheral T-cell lymphoma. Data came from immunoSEQ multiplex PCR; TCRdb stores just in-frame clones and leaves some out. The sample gives thousands of clones, about 80% of which show up once; around 30% is in the top ten. The sample was tumor tissue. These receptors originate from a human donor with peripheral T-cell lymphoma. CDR3s include the opening cysteine and the closing phenylalanine or tryptophan. D genes are given only for firm matches. Not all rows give a size; the values are once, few, many and, for expanded clones, a class.

D gene	V gene	clone size	J gene	CDR3 DNA	CDR3 protein
NA	TRBV19	NA	TRBJ2-1	TGTGCCAGTAGTATCTGGGGCTCCTACAATAAGCAATTCTTC	CASSIWGSYNKQFF
NA	TRBV29-1	NA	TRBJ1-2	TGCAGCGTTAATTGGAGGGCAGGGGAAAGGCAGAGCTATGGCTACACCTTC	CSVNWRAGERQSYGYTF
TRBD1	TRBV6-8	NA	TRBJ1-4	TGTGCCACCGCTGTTGACAGGGAGAATGAAAAACTGTTTTTT	CATAVDRENEKLFF
NA	TRBV6-8	NA	TRBJ2-2	TGTGCCAGCAGACCCGGGTTAGCGAACACCGGGGAGCTGTTTTTT	CASRPGLANTGELFF
TRBD1	TRBV25-1	NA	TRBJ1-2	TGTGCCAACAGTGAACCGGACAGGGGGCAGGGTCACACCTTC	CANSEPDRGQGHTF
NA	TRBV29-1	NA	TRBJ2-6	TGCAGCGTTGAAGGTGGGGGATCCGGGGCCAACGTCCTGACTTTT	CSVEGGGSGANVLTF
TRBD2	TRBV7-6	NA	TRBJ2-7	TGTGCCAGCAGCCCGGGACTAGCGGGGTACGAGCAGTACTTC	CASSPGLAGYEQYF
NA	TRBV19	NA	TRBJ1-4	TGTGCCAGTGGACGAAATCAGGTGGCAACTAATGAAAAACTGTTTTTT	CASGRNQVATNEKLFF
NA	TRBV6-8	NA	TRBJ1-4	TGTGCCAGCAGGCCCCACGGAGGGGGTGAAAAACTGTTTTTT	CASRPHGGGEKLFF
NA	TRBV19	NA	TRBJ1-5	TGTGCCAGTAGTATGATAGGAATTAGCAATCAGCCCCAGCATTTT	CASSMIGISNQPQHF
TRBD1	TRBV19	NA	TRBJ1-6	TGTGCCAGTAGTCTCCGGGACAGTTTCTTGTCACCCCTCCATTTT	CASSLRDSFLSPLHF
NA	TRBV9	NA	TRBJ1-4	TGTGCCAGCAGTGAGGGGGGAGCAACTAATGAAAAACTGTTTTTT	CASSEGGATNEKLFF
TRBD1	TRBV4-1	NA	TRBJ1-2	TGCGCCAGCAGCGCCCGGACAGGGGGGTGGTATGGCTACACCTTC	CASSARTGGWYGYTF
NA	TRBV19	NA	TRBJ1-2	TGTGCCAGTAGTAGGGAGTGGAACTATGGCTACACCTTC	CASSREWNYGYTF
NA	TRBV11-3	NA	TRBJ1-3	TGTGCCAGCAGCTTGCTCACCTCTGGAAACACCATATATTTT	CASSLLTSGNTIYF
NA	TRBV11-3	NA	TRBJ1-4	TGTGCCAGCAGCTTATTTCCCTATAATGAAAAATTGTTTTTT	CASSLFPYNEKLFF
TRBD1	TRBV19	NA	TRBJ1-6	TGTGCCAGTAGGGGAATACAGGGGCAGTCGTCACCCCTCCACTTT	CASRGIQGQSSPLHF
NA	TRBV12-1	few	TRBJ2-7	TGTGCCAGCAGCCCACTCCGGGAGCGGCACTACGAGCAGTATTTC	CASSPLRERHYEQYF
NA	TRBV1	few	TRBJ2-7	TGCGCCAGCAGCCATCCACCGGGACAGGGAGGCTACGAGCAGTACTTC	CASSHPPGQGGYEQYF
NA	TRBV19	few	TRBJ1-2	TGTGCCAGTAGCGAAAACACAGGGTTGGCGGACTACACCTTC	CASSENTGLADYTF
TRBD1	TRBV28	NA	TRBJ1-2	TGTGCCAGCAGGACCGAGACAGGGGGCGGCTATGGCTACACCTTC	CASRTETGGGYGYTF
NA	TRBV5-1	NA	TRBJ2-3	TGCGCCAGCAGCCCGGAAGCGGTGAGCACAGATACGCAGTATTTT	CASSPEAVSTDTQYF
TRBD1	TRBV19	NA	TRBJ1-2	TGTGCCACCCAGCGACAGGGGGCTTTCAGCTACACCTTC	CATQRQGAFSYTF
NA	TRBV6-8	NA	TRBJ2-2	TGTGCCAGCAGACGTTCAGTTGGGACCGGGGAGCTGTTTTTT	CASRRSVGTGELFF
NA	TRBV28	NA	TRBJ1-2	TGTGCCAGCAGTTTGGGCGTTAACTATGGCTACACCTTC	CASSLGVNYGYTF
TRBD1	TRBV19	few	TRBJ1-1	TGTGCCACTGGGACAGGGTACACTGAAGCTTTCTTT	CATGTGYTEAFF
TRBD1	TRBV18	NA	TRBJ1-5	TGTGCCAGCTCACCACCCGGGACAGGGTCTCAGCCCCAGCATTTT	CASSPPGTGSQPQHF
NA	TRBV28	NA	TRBJ1-1	TGTGCCAGCAGTTTGAGGGAAGGCACTGAAGCTTTCTTT	CASSLREGTEAFF
TRBD1	TRBV29-1	NA	TRBJ2-1	TGCAGCGTTGCCCACCCAGACAGGGTCGCCTACAATGAGCAGTTCTTC	CSVAHPDRVAYNEQFF
NA	TRBV28	NA	TRBJ1-5	TGTGCCACCACAGACTGGGGTACGAATCAGCCCCAGCATTTT	CATTDWGTNQPQHF
TRBD1	TRBV29-1	NA	TRBJ2-7	TGCAGCGCCACGATAGGGACAGGCTCCTACGAGCAGTACTTC	CSATIGTGSYEQYF
NA	TRBV4-1	few	TRBJ2-7	TGCGCCAGCAGCCAAGATGTGGCGGATTCCTACGAGCAGTACTTC	CASSQDVADSYEQYF
TRBD1	TRBV6-8	NA	TRBJ2-7	TGTGCCAGCAGTGGTTGGGGGCAGGGGGTTTACGAGCAGTACTTC	CASSGWGQGVYEQYF
NA	TRBV19	NA	TRBJ2-7	TGTGCCAGTAGCAGGCCAACAGGGAACGAGCAGTACTTC	CASSRPTGNEQYF
NA	TRBV6-8	few	TRBJ1-1	TGTGCCCGGAGGAAGGAACCGGACACTGAAGCTTTCTTT	CARRKEPDTEAFF
NA	TRBV28	once	TRBJ2-7	TGTGCCAGCAGCCACGGGGTTCATGCTAGCTACGAGCAGTACTTC	CASSHGVHASYEQYF
NA	TRBV28	NA	TRBJ1-5	TGTGCCAGCAGTCAGGGGAGCAATCAGCCCCAGCATTTT	CASSQGSNQPQHF
NA	TRBV30	NA	TRBJ1-5	TGTGCCTGGAGTGAGATGGGAAGTCAGCCCCAGCATTTT	CAWSEMGSQPQHF
NA	TRBV23-1	NA	TRBJ1-2	TGCGCCAGCAGAACTCAGGGATCGGGAGGCTACACCTTC	CASRTQGSGGYTF
NA	TRBV11-3	NA	TRBJ1-3	TGTGCCAGCACCCTTCGGGGGGCGAGCTCTGGAAACACCATATATTTT	CASTLRGASSGNTIYF
TRBD1	TRBV6-8	NA	TRBJ1-1	TGTGCCAGCAGGACAGCTGGCCTGGGACAGGGGTATCCTGAAGCTTTCTTT	CASRTAGLGQGYPEAFF
NA	TRBV19	few	TRBJ2-3	TGTGCCAGTAGTATTGGACCGTGGGCCCGCACAGATACGCAGTATTTT	CASSIGPWARTDTQYF
NA	TRBV28	NA	TRBJ1-1	TGTGCCAGCAGTTTCGGATTTCCCGAAGCTTTCTTT	CASSFGFPEAFF
TRBD1	TRBV30	NA	TRBJ1-6	TGTGCCTGGAGTGTCAATGGGGACAGGAATTCACCCCTCCACTTT	CAWSVNGDRNSPLHF
NA	TRBV28	once	TRBJ1-1	TGTGCCAGCTCGGGACACCCATCCGGAGCTTTCTTT	CASSGHPSGAFF
NA	TRBV5-1	few	TRBJ1-4	TGCGCCAGCAGCACCCGGACAGAGGAGGAAAAACTGTTTTTT	CASSTRTEEEKLFF
NA	TRBV10-3	NA	TRBJ1-3	TGTGCCATCAGTGTAAGGGTCCCTGGAAACACCATATATTTT	CAISVRVPGNTIYF
NA	TRBV5-1	NA	TRBJ1-1	TGCGCCAGCAGCTTCCAGGGGTGGAACACTGAAGCTTTCTTT	CASSFQGWNTEAFF
TRBD1	TRBV28	once	TRBJ1-5	TGTGCCAGCAGGTCCGGGACAGGGCTCCTTAGACAGCCCCAGCATTTT	CASRSGTGLLRQPQHF
NA	TRBV19	NA	TRBJ2-2	TGTGCCAGTAGCCCGACGAGGACCGGGGAGCTGTTTTTT	CASSPTRTGELFF
NA	TRBV6-8	NA	TRBJ2-5	TGTGCCAGCAGAAACAGGGTTGGGGAGACCCAGTACTTC	CASRNRVGETQYF
TRBD1	TRBV18	NA	TRBJ2-2	TGTGCCAGCTCACCTAGAGGACAGGTCCCGAACACCGGGGAGCTGTTTTTT	CASSPRGQVPNTGELFF
TRBD1	TRBV28	NA	TRBJ1-1	TGTGCCAGCAGTTTTTGGGACAGGGAGAACACTGAAGCTTTCTTT	CASSFWDRENTEAFF